This T cell receptor (beta chain) was captured by sequencing in a study of T-cell reconstitution after alpha-beta-depleted transplantation in children. There are a few counts of this clonotype. Preparation of the TCRbeta library was carried out with unique molecular identifiers. TCRdb called the PCR reads again in MiXCR, with one record for every CDR3 protein. In the table there are about 340,000 distinct CDR3 sequences, about 9.3% of which are singletons. Trimming took 3 bases from V and 5 from J; bases not matched to a gene: 7. Germline V gene sequence: CDR1 SGHRS, CDR2 YFSETQ. This CDR3 region has 15 residues.

This TCR came from a human donor who donated a stem cell graft to a child with acute lymphoblastic leukemia. V gene TRBV5-1 combines with J gene TRBJ2-4; 8 nucleotides agree with TRBD1. Sequences were derived from PBMCs from the stem cell graft donor, sampled from the stem cell graft. The CDR3, as DNA: TGCGCCAGCAGCTACCTGACAGGGGCGCAAAACATTCAGTACTTC. It yields the protein CASSYLTGAQNIQYF.